The 8 T cell receptor beta chains in this list originate from one sample, sequenced in a study of blood T cell repertoires in COVID-19 (dated by TCRdb to 2020 to 2022). Libraries were constructed by the immunoSEQ multiplex PCR assay. The immuneACCESS repertoire file appears here via TCRdb, limited to in-frame rearrangements. These files lack a portion of the clones; in checked studies, under half of the deficit traces to unresolved V genes, and the cause of the others is not known. The sample records roughly 100,000 clones, roughly four fifths of which are singletons. Of the sample, around a fifth is held by the ten largest clones. Source material: peripheral blood. These receptors were obtained from a man between 65 and 80 years old with active or convalescent COVID-19.

The genes are TRBV7-3 and TRBJ2-5; D gene uncertain. The V gene lost 2 bases and the J gene lost 5 bases, with 9 bases spanning the gap. Germline V gene data show CDR1 as SGHTA and CDR2 as FQGTGA. The CDR3 extends over 13 amino acids. The CDR3 loop reads CASSLSGGETQYF. The CDR3 coding sequence is TGTGCCAGCAGCTTATCCGGCGGCGAGACCCAGTACTTC.

In nucleotides, the CDR3 is TGCAGTGCCCAGAACAGGGGTGAAGCTTTCTTT. Its translation is CSAQNRGEAFF. The rearrangement links TRBV20-1 to TRBJ1-1; 7 nucleotides align to TRBD1. CDR1 is DFQATT, CDR2 SNEGSKA, per germline (reference sequence). The junction had 5 bases not matched to a gene; V was cut back by 6 bases and J by 7 bases. This CDR3 has 11 residues.

Remarks on this clone: This CDR3 is also generated by other DNA sequences in the sample. V and J are TRBV20-1 and TRBJ1-6; D not certain. Germline V gene sequence: CDR1 DFQATT, CDR2 SNEGSKA (reference sequence). V gave up 6 bases and J gave up 6 bases, with 6 bases separating them. This CDR3 has 11 residues. CDR3 bases: TGCAGTGCCGGACTTAATTCACCCCTCCACTTT. Protein product: CSAGLNSPLHF.

The chain uses TRBV5-4 and TRBJ2-2; 8 positions match TRBD1. The length of the CDR3 is 16 residues. Looked up from germline, CDR1 is SGHNT and CDR2 is YYREEE (reference sequence). J was trimmed by 7 bases and V by 0 bases; bases with no gene match: 8. The CDR3 is CASSLGAGGVIGELFF. CDR3 in DNA: TGTGCCAGCAGCTTGGGGGCAGGGGGCGTAATCGGGGAGCTGTTTTTT.

V usage is TRBV5-1 and J usage is TRBJ1-4, with D possibly matching TRBD1 (5 bases). The germline V and J ends were trimmed by 0 bases and 5 bases, with 8 bases remaining between them. Germline CDR1 reads SGHRS; CDR2 reads YFSETQ. This CDR3 comprises 14 residues. CDR3 region: CASSLVPGNEKLFF. Written as DNA, the CDR3 is TGCGCCAGCAGCTTGGTCCCAGGGAATGAAAAACTGTTTTTT.

This clone was recorded once. The J gene is TRBJ2-3, the V gene TRBV27; D possibly corresponds to TRBD2 (6 bases). This CDR3 comprises 15 residues. With 1 base removed from V and 0 bases from J, the gap between germline ends came to 8 bases. The V gene's germline CDR1 is MNHEY and CDR2 SMNVEV (reference sequence). Here the CDR3 reads CASSLLAASTDTQYF. DNA for the CDR3: TGTGCCAGCAGTTTATTAGCGGCTAGCACAGATACGCAGTATTTT.

The V gene is TRBV6-5, the J gene TRBJ1-4; D is ambiguous. The CDR3 is 14 amino acids. Germline CDR1 MNHEY, CDR2 SVGAGI. Trimming pared 2 bases from V and 8 bases from J, leaving 12 bases between. CDR3 DNA: TGTGCCAGCAGTTACGAGGGTTTAGGGGAAAAACTGTTTTTT. Its translation is CASSYEGLGEKLFF.

The rearrangement uses TRBV6-6 and TRBJ1-5; the match to TRBD1 covers 7 bases. The V gene end was trimmed by 6 bases and the J gene end by 4 bases; junction bases not matched to a gene: 9. The length of the CDR3 is 15 residues. Germline V gene sequence: CDR1 MNHNY, CDR2 SVGAGI (reference sequence). CDR3 sequence: CASRKAGTENQPQHF. The CDR3, as DNA: TGTGCCAGCAGAAAAGCCGGGACAGAGAATCAGCCCCAGCATTTT.